These 10 T cell receptor beta chains were sequenced from one sample in a study. Treg sorting used a CD4+CD25+CD127-/low gate. TCRdb independently ran MiXCR on the 5' RACE reads; one entry per CDR3 protein. The table has about 59,000 distinct CDR3 sequences, about 20% seen once. Specimen: tumor-infiltrating Tregs sorted from the breast tumor. These receptors were obtained from a female donor with breast cancer.

This clonotype came up many times. The chain has TRBV9 and TRBJ1-2; D may be TRBD1 (6 bases). Trimming removed 4 bases from V and 5 bases from J, with 12 bases in between. Germline V gene data show CDR1 as SGDLS and CDR2 as YYNGEE. This CDR3 is built from 13 residues. As DNA, the CDR3 is TGTGCCAGCAGCCCGTCGGACAGTTATGGCTACACCTTC. Its protein is CASSPSDSYGYTF.

This clonotype was observed a few times. The chain is built from TRBV29-1 and TRBJ2-1, with a weak D call TRBD2 (5 bases). V dropped 4 bases and J dropped 4 bases, with 8 bases sitting between them. Looked up from germline, CDR1 is SQVTM and CDR2 is ANQGSEA. This CDR3 is built from 12 residues. CDR3 nucleotide sequence: TGCAGCGTTGGGACTGGATACAATGAGCAGTTCTTC. Its protein product is CSVGTGYNEQFF.

This clonotype has at least ten counts. The chain combines TRBV7-2 with TRBJ1-6; D gene ambiguous. Germline CDR1 and CDR2: SGHTA and FQGNSA. The CDR3 has 17 amino acids. The V end was cut by 1 base, the J end by 8 bases, with 18 bases between. CDR3 sequence: CASSLVPGREGYSPLHF. The CDR3 DNA sequence: TGTGCCAGCAGCTTAGTCCCCGGGCGAGAGGGTTATTCACCCCTCCACTTT.

This clonotype was picked up many times. V and J are TRBV5-1 and TRBJ1-1; 7 bases fit TRBD1. The CDR3 sequence is 15 residues long. CDR1 is SGHRS and CDR2 is YFSETQ in the germline V gene. The V gene end was trimmed by 0 bases and the J gene end by 4 bases; junction bases not matched to a gene: 6. CDR3 region: CASSLDQGGSTEAFF. The CDR3 region has the DNA TGCGCCAGCAGCTTGGATCAGGGGGGCAGCACTGAAGCTTTCTTT.

The CDR3 region has the DNA TGTGCCAGCAGCCAAGCTCGATTAACCTACAATGAGCAGTTCTTC. This translates into CASSQARLTYNEQFF. This chain uses TRBV3-1 with TRBJ2-1; D is unresolved. Trimming shortened V by 1 base and J by 2 bases, and 9 bases separated the two germline ends. This CDR3 comprises 15 residues. CDR1 is LGHDT, CDR2 YNNKEL, per germline (reference sequence).

In this sample, this clonotype turned up a few times. This rearrangement joins TRBV9 to TRBJ2-2, with 7 nucleotides matching TRBD1. CDR1 SGDLS and CDR2 YYNGEE come from the germline V gene. This CDR3 region has 15 residues. Trimming at V came to 0 bases and at J to 4 bases, leaving 3 bases not matched to a gene. The CDR3 coding sequence is TGTGCCAGCAGCGTAGGGACAGGAGGCACCGGGGAGCTGTTTTTT. Encoded protein: CASSVGTGGTGELFF.

This clonotype has at least ten counts. The chain links TRBV7-9 to TRBJ2-1; D is perhaps TRBD1 or TRBD2 (5 bases each). The CDR3 has 15 amino acids. V was cut by 7 bases and J by 8 bases, with 21 bases left in between. Germline V gives CDR1 SEHNR, CDR2 FQNEAQ (reference sequence). The CDR3 spells CASTLGWDASYEQFF. The CDR3 coding sequence is TGTGCCAGCACCCTGGGGTGGGACGCCAGTTATGAGCAGTTCTTC.

This clonotype was seen a few times. The rearrangement links TRBV2 to TRBJ2-7, with a possible D match to TRBD2 (6 bases). V lost 8 bases to trimming and J lost 3 bases, with 14 bases between them. CDR3 size: 13 residues. Germline V gene sequence: CDR1 SNHLY, CDR2 FYNNEI. CDR3 loop: CASGAGSYYEQYF. CDR3 nucleotides: TGTGCCAGCGGCGCGGGATCCTACTACGAGCAGTACTTC.

This clonotype was observed a handful of times. The chain recombines TRBV6-5 with TRBJ2-7, with TRBD1 matching 7 bases. The germline gives CDR1 MNHEY, CDR2 SVGAGI. The CDR3 has 13 amino acids. The ends lost 8 bases at V and 3 bases at J; junction bases unmatched: 7. The CDR3 coding sequence is TGTGCCAGCGGTGGGGACAGTTACTACGAGCAGTACGTC. Protein sequence: CASGGDSYYEQYV.

On this clonotype itself: A read error may explain this, as a much larger clone is one base away. V gene TRBV5-6 combines with J gene TRBJ1-2; tentative D call: TRBD1 (5 bases). This CDR3 region has 14 residues. Germline assignment: CDR1 SGHDT and CDR2 YYEEEE. V shed 4 bases and J shed 4 bases, with 14 bases lying between them. For the CDR3, the DNA is TGTGCCAGCAGCCTCCAGGGAGCGGGCTATGGCTACACCTTC. Its protein product is CASSLQGAGYGYTF.